What follows are 2 T cell receptor beta chains derived from one specimen sequenced in a study of Ad26.COV2.S vaccination and SARS-CoV-2 variants. Stated treatment: over 15 received Ad26.COV2.S at low or high dose, single or two shots; five or six received placebo; per-sample allocation not given. Specimens were obtained on day 63 following the first vaccine or placebo injection. The method was immunoSEQ multiplex PCR; TCRdb's version includes in-frame clones alone and lacks a portion of them. The sample contains about half a million clones, around 89% of which appear only once. The sample consisted of peripheral blood, taken in a trial of Ad26.COV2.S vaccine versus placebo. These receptors came from a person aged 18-60 years who received the Ad26.COV2.S COVID-19 vaccine or a placebo.

This clone showed up just once. The chain links TRBV27 to TRBJ2-7; possible D gene TRBD2, 6 bases. Trimming took off 8 bases at V and 2 bases at J, with 16 bases between the two ends. The CDR3 runs to 14 residues. The germline CDR1 and CDR2 sequences are MNHEY and SMNVEV (reference sequence). The CDR3 DNA reads TGTGCCAGCGTAAGAACGGGAGCTCCCTACGAGCAGTACTTC. This codes for CASVRTGAPYEQYF.

V usage is TRBV10-3 and J usage is TRBJ2-7, with 9 bases lining up with TRBD1. CDR1 ENHRY and CDR2 SYGVKD come from the germline V gene. V lost 2 bases to trimming and J lost 1 base; unmatched junction nucleotides: 3. The CDR3 is 15 amino acids. The CDR3, as DNA: TGTGCCATCAGTGAGCGTGGACAGGGGTCCTACGAGCAGTACTTC. This gives the protein CAISERGQGSYEQYF.